A selection of T cell receptor beta chains follows, all from one sample in a study of T cell changes during pregnancy in multiple sclerosis. The table came from immunoSEQ multiplex PCR; TCRdb's copy has only in-frame clones and leaves some out. The top ten hold roughly 1.3% of the sample, which has around 68,000 clones, 90% to 95% seen once. The sequencing used peripheral blood, collected after pregnancy. These receptors all stem from a female donor in good health, enrolled as a control in a pregnancy study. The CDR3 runs from the conserved cysteine through the conserved F or W. Each record gives: J gene, clone size, D gene, V gene, CDR3 protein, CDR3 DNA. The D gene is left open where the match is weak. Some rows mark clone size as missing; the rest say once, few, many or name a class of expanded clone.

TRBJ1-1	once	-	TRBV6-1	CASTKDRTNTEAFF	TGTGCCAGCACCAAAGACAGGACTAACACTGAAGCTTTCTTT
TRBJ1-5	-	-	TRBV5-1	CASSLAGQANQPQHF	TGCGCCAGCAGCTTGGCAGGGCAAGCAAATCAGCCCCAGCATTTT
TRBJ2-3	-	TRBD1	TRBV10-3	CAISDRGGYTQYF	TGTGCCATCAGTGATCGAGGGGGCTATACGCAGTATTTT
TRBJ2-2	few	-	TRBV5-1	CASSLNLGANTGELFF	TGCGCCAGCAGCCTGAATCTGGGCGCGAACACCGGGGAGCTGTTTTTT
TRBJ2-1	-	-	TRBV11-3	CASSVYNEQFF	TGTGCCAGCAGCGTATACAATGAGCAGTTCTTC
TRBJ1-4	once	-	TRBV11-2	CASSWGPSNEKLFF	TGTGCCAGCAGCTGGGGCCCCTCTAATGAAAAACTGTTTTTT
TRBJ2-7	-	TRBD2	TRBV7-2	CASSLGGGSYEQYF	TGTGCCAGCAGCTTAGGGGGGGGCTCCTACGAGCAGTACTTC
TRBJ2-3	once	-	TRBV6-1	CASSRGGWDTQYF	TGTGCCAGCTCTAGGGGGGGGTGGGATACGCAGTATTTT
TRBJ2-2	-	-	TRBV15	CATSRGVATNTGELFF	TGTGCCACCAGCAGAGGGGTAGCGACGAACACCGGGGAGCTGTTTTTT
TRBJ2-2	-	TRBD1	TRBV2	CASSEGQGFTGELFF	TGTGCCAGCAGTGAAGGACAGGGGTTCACCGGGGAGCTGTTTTTT
TRBJ1-2	-	TRBD1	TRBV7-2	CASSQIRDRAGGYTF	TGTGCCAGCAGCCAAATCCGGGACAGAGCCGGTGGCTACACCTTC
TRBJ1-5	-	-	TRBV6-1	CASTRANQPQHF	TGTGCCAGCACCAGGGCCAATCAGCCCCAGCATTTT
TRBJ1-1	-	-	TRBV30	CWGTRAGRTEAFF	TGCTGGGGGACCCGGGCAGGGAGGACTGAAGCTTTCTTT
TRBJ2-6	-	TRBD1	TRBV10-1	CASSESKGQALGSGANVLTF	TGCGCCAGCAGTGAGTCGAAAGGACAGGCCCTCGGGTCTGGGGCCAACGTCCTGACTTTC
TRBJ1-2	-	TRBD1	TRBV5-5	CASSDLITGEFNYGYTF	TGTGCCAGCAGCGACCTAATAACAGGGGAATTCAACTATGGCTACACCTTC
TRBJ2-7	-	-	TRBV9	CASSAGDGYEQYF	TGTGCCAGCAGCGCAGGGGATGGATACGAGCAGTACTTC
TRBJ2-2	-	TRBD2	TRBV7-2	CASSLYPSGPTGELFF	TGTGCCAGCAGCTTGTATCCTAGCGGGCCCACCGGGGAGCTGTTTTTT
TRBJ1-1	-	-	TRBV7-9	CASSLARGGSAEAFF	TGTGCCAGCAGCTTAGCGCGAGGAGGCAGCGCTGAGGCTTTCTTT
TRBJ2-7	-	-	TRBV30	CAWSVAAGSYEQYF	TGTGCCTGGAGTGTCGCAGCGGGTTCCTACGAGCAGTACTTC
TRBJ2-5	-	-	TRBV27	CASSSRGGSWVETQYF	TGTGCCAGCAGTTCTAGGGGGGGATCGTGGGTGGAGACCCAGTACTTC
TRBJ2-7	-	TRBD1	TRBV5-1	CASSLLPGQASYEQYF	TGCGCCAGCAGCTTACTACCGGGACAGGCCTCCTACGAGCAGTACTTC
TRBJ1-3	-	TRBD1	TRBV23-1	CASSQGGTANGNTIYF	TGCGCCAGCAGTCAAGGGGGGACAGCGAACGGAAACACCATATATTTT
TRBJ2-7	-	TRBD2	TRBV4-2	CASSQGQRGNEQYF	TGTGCCAGCAGCCAAGGGCAGCGGGGTAACGAGCAGTACTTC
TRBJ2-6	-	TRBD1	TRBV19	CASSRGQGDPTSGANVLTF	TGTGCCAGTAGCCGGGGACAGGGGGATCCGACTTCTGGGGCCAACGTCCTGACTTTC
TRBJ2-3	-	TRBD2	TRBV11-3	CASSFTAGGSDTQYF	TGTGCCAGCAGCTTTACAGCGGGGGGATCTGATACGCAGTATTTT
TRBJ2-6	-	TRBD1	TRBV18	CASSPSGTVQRLSSGANVLTF	TGTGCCAGCTCACCCTCGGGGACAGTTCAACGATTGAGCTCTGGGGCCAACGTCCTGACTTTC
TRBJ1-4	-	-	TRBV4-3	CASSLDTSNEKLFF	TGCGCCAGCAGCCTTGACACCTCTAATGAAAAACTGTTTTTT
TRBJ2-2	-	TRBD2	TRBV29-1	CSVAWKRGAPNTGELFF	TGCAGCGTTGCGTGGAAGCGGGGGGCCCCGAACACCGGGGAGCTGTTTTTT
TRBJ1-6	-	TRBD1	TRBV5-4	CASSLGTGGSPLHF	TGTGCCAGCAGCTTAGGGACAGGGGGTTCACCCCTCCACTTT
TRBJ1-3	-	-	TRBV14	CASSQDRDRRNTIYF	TGTGCCAGCAGCCAAGATAGAGACAGACGAAACACCATATATTTT
TRBJ1-1	-	-	TRBV30	CAWSLLRSTEAFF	TGTGCCTGGAGTCTTCTACGGTCCACTGAAGCTTTCTTT
TRBJ1-2	-	TRBD1	TRBV30	CAWITGGWDYGYTF	TGTGCCTGGATAACAGGGGGCTGGGACTATGGCTACACCTTC
TRBJ1-2	-	TRBD1	TRBV7-9	CASSFNFGTANYGYTF	TGTGCCAGCAGTTTTAATTTTGGGACAGCTAACTATGGCTACACCTTC
TRBJ1-5	-	-	TRBV6-1	CATRFGQINQPQHF	TGTGCCACCCGCTTCGGACAGATCAATCAGCCCCAGCATTTT
TRBJ2-3	-	TRBD2	TRBV7-2	CASSPRGSGGAGVDTQYF	TGTGCCAGCAGCCCCCGGGGGAGCGGGGGGGCCGGGGTAGATACGCAGTATTTT
TRBJ1-3	-	-	TRBV6-5	CASSRDIQRNTIYF	TGTGCCAGCAGTCGGGACATCCAACGAAACACCATATATTTT
TRBJ1-4	once	-	TRBV10-3	CAIEADDNEKLFF	TGTGCCATCGAGGCAGATGATAATGAAAAACTGTTTTTT
TRBJ2-7	-	TRBD1	TRBV5-8	CASSAEDRRGEQYF	TGTGCCAGCAGCGCAGAGGACAGGCGCGGCGAGCAGTACTTC
TRBJ1-1	-	TRBD1	TRBV10-3	CAISDGQDTEAFF	TGTGCCATCAGTGATGGACAGGACACTGAAGCTTTCTTT
TRBJ1-3	-	-	TRBV19	CASSVALRVTGNTIYF	TGTGCCAGTAGTGTCGCCCTCAGGGTCACGGGAAACACCATATATTTT
TRBJ1-2	-	-	TRBV5-4	CASSFGATDYGYTF	TGTGCCAGCAGCTTTGGGGCTACAGACTATGGCTACACCTTC
TRBJ1-5	-	-	TRBV7-2	CASRPTEGRWQPQHF	TGTGCCAGCAGGCCTACAGAGGGGAGGTGGCAGCCCCAGCATTTT
TRBJ2-7	-	TRBD1	TRBV18	CASSPVQGAWEQYF	TGTGCCAGCTCACCAGTACAGGGGGCTTGGGAGCAGTACTTC
TRBJ2-5	-	-	TRBV5-4	CASRTGNWQETQYF	TGTGCCAGCCGTACAGGGAATTGGCAAGAGACCCAGTACTTC
TRBJ1-3	-	-	TRBV7-9	CASSLDISGNTIYF	TGTGCCAGCAGCCTAGACATATCTGGAAACACCATATATTTT
TRBJ2-7	-	-	TRBV7-3	CASSPGAGYEQYF	TGTGCCAGCAGCCCAGGGGCCGGCTACGAGCAGTACTTC
TRBJ1-5	-	-	TRBV7-6	CASSIGQRYSNQPQHF	TGTGCCAGCAGCATCGGACAGAGATATAGCAATCAGCCCCAGCATTTT
TRBJ2-6	-	TRBD1	TRBV5-8	CASSWASGTDLAGANVLTF	TGTGCCAGCAGCTGGGCGTCCGGGACAGATCTCGCTGGGGCCAACGTCCTGACTTTC
TRBJ1-1	-	TRBD1	TRBV19	CASSPRQGKNTEAFF	TGTGCCAGTAGTCCCCGACAGGGAAAGAACACTGAAGCTTTCTTT